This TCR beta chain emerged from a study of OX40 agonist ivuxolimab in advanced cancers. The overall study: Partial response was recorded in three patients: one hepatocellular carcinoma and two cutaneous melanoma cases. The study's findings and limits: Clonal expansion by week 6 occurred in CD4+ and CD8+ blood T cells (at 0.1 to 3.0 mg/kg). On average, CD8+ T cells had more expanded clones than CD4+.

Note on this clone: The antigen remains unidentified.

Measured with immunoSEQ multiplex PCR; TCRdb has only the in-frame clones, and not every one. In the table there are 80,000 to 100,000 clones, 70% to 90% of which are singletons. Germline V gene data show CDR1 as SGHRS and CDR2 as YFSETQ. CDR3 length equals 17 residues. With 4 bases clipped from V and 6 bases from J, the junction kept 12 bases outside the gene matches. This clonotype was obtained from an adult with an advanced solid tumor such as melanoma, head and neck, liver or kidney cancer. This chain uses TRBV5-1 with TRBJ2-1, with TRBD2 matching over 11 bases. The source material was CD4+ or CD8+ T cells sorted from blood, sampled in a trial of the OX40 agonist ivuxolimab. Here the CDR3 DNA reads TGCGCCAGCAGCCCCGCAGTAGCGGGAGGGCCTAGCAATGAGCAGTTCTTC. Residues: CASSPAVAGGPSNEQFF.